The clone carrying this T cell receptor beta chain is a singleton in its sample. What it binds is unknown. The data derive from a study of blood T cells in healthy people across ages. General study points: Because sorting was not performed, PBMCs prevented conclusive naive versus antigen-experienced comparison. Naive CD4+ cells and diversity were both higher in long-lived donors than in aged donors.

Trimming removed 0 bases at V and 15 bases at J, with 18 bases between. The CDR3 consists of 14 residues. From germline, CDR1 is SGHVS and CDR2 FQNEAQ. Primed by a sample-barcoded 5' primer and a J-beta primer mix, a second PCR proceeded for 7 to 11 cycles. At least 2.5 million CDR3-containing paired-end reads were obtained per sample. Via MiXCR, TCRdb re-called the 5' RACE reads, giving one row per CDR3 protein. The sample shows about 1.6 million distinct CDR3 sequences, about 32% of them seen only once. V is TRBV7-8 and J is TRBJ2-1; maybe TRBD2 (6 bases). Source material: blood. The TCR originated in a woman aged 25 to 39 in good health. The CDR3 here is CASSLALGQAGGFF. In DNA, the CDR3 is TGTGCCAGCAGCTTAGCTTTGGGGCAAGCCGGGGGGTTCTTC.